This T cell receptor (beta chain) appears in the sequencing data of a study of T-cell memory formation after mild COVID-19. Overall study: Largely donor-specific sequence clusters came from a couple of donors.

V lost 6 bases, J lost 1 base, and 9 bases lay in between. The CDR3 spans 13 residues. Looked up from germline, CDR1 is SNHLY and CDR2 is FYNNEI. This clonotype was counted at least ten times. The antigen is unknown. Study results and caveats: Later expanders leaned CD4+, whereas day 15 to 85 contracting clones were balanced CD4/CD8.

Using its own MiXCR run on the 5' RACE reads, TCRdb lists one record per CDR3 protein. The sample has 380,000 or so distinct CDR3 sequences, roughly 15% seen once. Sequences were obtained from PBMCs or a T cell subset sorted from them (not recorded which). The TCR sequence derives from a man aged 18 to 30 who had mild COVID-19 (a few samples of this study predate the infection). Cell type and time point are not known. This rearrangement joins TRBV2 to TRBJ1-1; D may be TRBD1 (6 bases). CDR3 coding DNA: TGTGCCAGCAGCGTACAGGGGAACACTGAAGCTTTCTTT. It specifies CASSVQGNTEAFF. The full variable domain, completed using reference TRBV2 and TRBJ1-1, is EPEVTQTPSHQVTQMGQEVILRCVPISNHLYFYWYRQILGQKVEFLVSFYNNEISEKSEIFDDQFSVERPDGSNFTLKIRSTKLEDSAMYFCASSVQGNTEAFFGQGTRLTVV.